This entry lists 10 T cell receptor beta chains sequenced from one sample in a study of shared clonotypes between healthy human individuals. It was CD45RO-negative cells, positively selected for CCR7, that made up naive CD8 cells, with terminally differentiated effector memory CD45RA+ cells excluded. Profiling relied on immunoSEQ multiplex PCR, and the TCRdb table lists in-frame clones only, not all of them. The sample yields around 2,000,000 clones, about 93% seen once. Sample: naive CD8+ T cells from PBMCs. These receptors came from a man aged 18 to 30 in good health. Some clones in this sample may be carry-over from other donors' samples.

This chain joins TRBV7-9 and TRBJ2-7; 8 nucleotides line up with TRBD2. The CDR3 is made up of 16 amino acids. Germline V gene sequence: CDR1 SEHNR, CDR2 FQNEAQ (reference sequence). V dropped 0 bases and J dropped 4; count of bases not matched to a gene: 8. CDR3: CASSLARGASWYEQYF. Here the CDR3 DNA reads TGTGCCAGCAGCTTAGCGCGGGGGGCTAGTTGGTACGAGCAGTACTTC.

The rearrangement uses TRBV30 and TRBJ1-2; the D is unclear. The CDR3 contains 11 residues. Per the germline V gene, CDR1 is GTSNPN and CDR2 is SVGIG (reference sequence). The V gene lost 7 bases and the J gene lost 5 bases, with 11 bases spanning the gap. CDR3 sequence: CAYSRDYGYTF. The CDR3 bases are TGTGCCTACTCCCGGGATTATGGCTACACCTTC.

The rearrangement uses TRBV7-6 and TRBJ1-4; the D is unclear. Germline lookup yields CDR1 SGHVS and CDR2 FNYEAQ. This CDR3 region has 16 residues. Between the trimmed V and J ends, which lost 1 base and 8 bases, there was a span of 17 bases. The CDR3 DNA reads as TGTGCCAGCAGCTTAGAAGACCGCCGATGGGGAGAAAAACTGTTTTTT. It is translated as CASSLEDRRWGEKLFF. Full variable domain (missing parts from reference TRBV7-6 and TRBJ1-4): GAGVSQSPRYKVTKRGQDVALRCDPISGHVSLYWYRQALGQGPEFLTYFNYEAQQDKSGLPNDRFSAERPEGSISTLTIQRTEQRDSAMYRCASSLEDRRWGEKLFFGSGTQLSVL.

This clone was counted once. The chain recombines TRBV9 with TRBJ2-5, with 12 positions matching TRBD2. The CDR3 extends over 16 amino acids. Germline CDR1 is SGDLS and CDR2 is YYNGEE. V dropped 4 bases and J dropped 3; count of bases not matched to a gene: 7. The CDR3 is CASSNRLAGVEETQYF. The CDR3, as DNA: TGTGCCAGCAGCAACCGACTAGCGGGAGTAGAAGAGACCCAGTACTTC.

V usage is TRBV7-9 and J usage is TRBJ1-1, with unresolved D. This CDR3 is 15 amino acids long. Germline V gene lookup returns CDR1 SEHNR and CDR2 FQNEAQ (reference sequence). V dropped 2 bases and J dropped 0 bases, with 10 bases sitting between them. DNA of the CDR3: TGTGCCAGCAGCTTAATTGAAGGGTTGAACACTGAAGCTTTCTTT. Encoded protein: CASSLIEGLNTEAFF.

The chain is built from TRBV27 and TRBJ2-7; the D is unclear. The germline V gene has CDR1 MNHEY and CDR2 SMNVEV (reference sequence). V was clipped by 4 bases and J by 0 bases, with 7 bases between them. The CDR3 extends over 13 amino acids. CDR3 amino acids: CASSWRFSYEQYF. CDR3 nucleotides: TGTGCCAGCAGTTGGCGGTTCTCCTACGAGCAGTACTTC.

This chain joins TRBV30 and TRBJ2-7; 11 bases are shared with TRBD1. The J segment lost 7 bases and the V segment lost 2 bases, leaving 4 bases of the junction unmatched. CDR3 length: 13 residues. The germline gives CDR1 GTSNPN, CDR2 SVGIG (reference sequence). Here the CDR3 DNA reads TGTGCCTGGAGTCGGACAGGGGGCGCGGAGCAGTACTTC. Its translation: CAWSRTGGAEQYF.

This chain joins TRBV7-6 and TRBJ2-2, with 8 bases that match TRBD1. The CDR3 has 16 amino acids. The germline gives CDR1 SGHVS, CDR2 FNYEAQ. J gave up 4 bases and V 4 bases, and 8 bases lay outside the gene matches. Here the CDR3 DNA reads TGTGCCAGCAGCTCCCGAGGACAGGGTGGCACCGGGGAGCTGTTTTTT. Encoded protein: CASSSRGQGGTGELFF.

The chain uses TRBV30 and TRBJ1-2, with D hard to call. The CDR3 length is 14 residues. Germline V gene data show CDR1 as GTSNPN and CDR2 as SVGIG (reference sequence). V shed 8 bases and J shed 2 bases, with 18 bases lying between them. CDR3 DNA sequence: TGTGCCACGGACGGGATAACAAGAAACTATGGCTACACCTTC. This codes for CATDGITRNYGYTF.

A remark on this clone: This sample includes further DNA sequences coding for the same CDR3. This rearrangement joins TRBV9 to TRBJ2-7, with D hard to call. Per germline, CDR1 SGDLS and CDR2 YYNGEE. V gave up 2 bases and J gave up 0 bases, with 6 bases separating them. The CDR3 has 13 amino acids. In nucleotides, the CDR3 is TGTGCCAGCAGCGTGGCTGCCTCCTACGAGCAGTACTTC. Its translation: CASSVAASYEQYF.